These T cell receptor beta chains were read from a single sample in a study of human T cells and chemical hapten exposure. TCRdb re-called the RACE reads with MiXCR, one entry per CDR3 protein. The top ten clones hold around 3.3% of a sample with about 73,000 distinct CDR3 sequences, about 9% of them seen once. Sequencing used whole blood, obtained in connection with sensitization to the hapten diphenylcyclopropenone (DPC). The receptors were gathered from a woman aged 45-60 years with alopecia areata. Some clones in this sample may be carry-over from other donors' samples. Each CDR3 is given with its conserved first and last residue.

j_call	v_call	cdr3_aa
TRBJ2-7	TRBV3-1	CASSIRGQVSLHEQYF
TRBJ2-2	TRBV5-1	CASSPLRMQNTGELFF
TRBJ1-2	TRBV28	CASSRGGLGGYTF
TRBJ1-1	TRBV7-2	CASSYLQGADEAFF
TRBJ1-6	TRBV12-3/TRBV12-4	CASSLILGGSSYNSPLHF
TRBJ2-5	TRBV5-1	CASSGRGGSETQYF
TRBJ2-7	TRBV12-5	CASGRDEVEQYF
TRBJ1-6	TRBV12-3/TRBV12-4	CASSLAPGSGALDNSPLHF
TRBJ2-2	TRBV12-3/TRBV12-4	CASSFYRTNTGELFF
TRBJ2-1	TRBV23-1	CASSHWGGARPSYNEQFF
TRBJ1-1	TRBV6-5	CASSPYRGLGGNTEAFF
TRBJ2-3	TRBV29-1	CSVEVRLADTQYF
TRBJ1-4	TRBV28	CASSPGGDGEKLFF
TRBJ1-5	TRBV18	CASSPYGGGDQPQHF
TRBJ2-1	TRBV5-1	CASSLASPSSYNEQFF
TRBJ2-5	TRBV7-2	CASSLGWETQYF
TRBJ2-3	TRBV4-2	CASSQEHTQYF
TRBJ2-1	TRBV12-3/TRBV12-4	CASSTANHNEQFF
TRBJ1-1	TRBV14	CASSPQTGRGTEAFF
TRBJ2-1	TRBV12-3/TRBV12-4	CASSFGGGNEQFF
TRBJ2-7	TRBV11-2	CASSLGGQEYEQYF
TRBJ2-5	TRBV27	CASSYSRGHETQYF
TRBJ1-3	TRBV4-2	CASSPLAGGAGNTIYF
TRBJ1-2	TRBV12-3/TRBV12-4	CASSLQGGYTF
TRBJ2-3	TRBV7-2	CASSLGGDAITDTQYF
TRBJ1-4	TRBV24-1	CATSVGRLF
TRBJ1-3	TRBV29-1	CSVGAGAGNTIYF
TRBJ1-6	TRBV5-4	CASSGGQGGNSPLHF
TRBJ1-1	TRBV6-5	CASSPGFSGDRNTEAFF
TRBJ1-1	TRBV6-2/TRBV6-3	CAGTQGPEAFF
TRBJ2-1	TRBV12-3/TRBV12-4	CASSLGVANPFF
TRBJ2-5	TRBV9	CASSVGGPQETQYF